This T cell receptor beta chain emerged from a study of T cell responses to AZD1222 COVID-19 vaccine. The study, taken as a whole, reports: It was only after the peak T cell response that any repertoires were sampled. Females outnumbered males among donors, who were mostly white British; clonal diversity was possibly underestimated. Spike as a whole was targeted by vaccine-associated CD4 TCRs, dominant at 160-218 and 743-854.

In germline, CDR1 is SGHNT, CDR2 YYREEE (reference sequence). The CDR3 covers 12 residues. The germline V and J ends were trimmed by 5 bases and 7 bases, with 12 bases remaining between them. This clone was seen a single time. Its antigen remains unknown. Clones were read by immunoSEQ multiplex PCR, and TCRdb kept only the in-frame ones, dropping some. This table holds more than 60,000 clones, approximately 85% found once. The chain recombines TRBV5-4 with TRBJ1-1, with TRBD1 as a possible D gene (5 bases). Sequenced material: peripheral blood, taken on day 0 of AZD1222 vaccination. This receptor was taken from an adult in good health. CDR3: CASSLDSFEAFF. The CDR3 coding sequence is TGTGCCAGCAGTTTAGACAGTTTTGAAGCTTTCTTT. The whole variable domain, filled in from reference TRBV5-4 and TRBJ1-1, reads ETGVTQSPTHLIKTRGQQVTLRCSSQSGHNTVSWYQQALGQGPQFIFQYYREEENGRGNFPPRFSGLQFPNYSSELNVNALELDDSALYLCASSLDSFEAFFGQGTRLTVV.